This T cell receptor beta chain was captured by sequencing in a study of patients and donors after allogeneic stem cell transplantation. The germline V gene encodes CDR1 MNHNS and CDR2 SASEGT. CDR3 length equals 15 residues. V shed 5 bases, J shed 0 bases, and the junction held 4 bases outside the gene matches. Via MiXCR, TCRdb re-called the RT-PCR reads, giving one row per CDR3 protein. This table holds approximately 430,000 distinct CDR3 sequences, approximately 16% found once. Sample: blood, either unsorted or a sorted T cell fraction (not recorded which). The receptor's source is a human donor who was either an allogeneic HSCT recipient or a stem cell or donor lymphocyte infusion donor (not recorded which). It is not recorded whose cells these are; they may come from a transplant donor. The chain links TRBV6-1 to TRBJ2-7; 10 positions agree with TRBD2. Here the CDR3 reads CASSPAGGSSYEQYF. CDR3 DNA: TGTGCCAGCAGTCCAGCGGGGGGGAGCTCCTACGAGCAGTACTTC.